Presented here are 18 T cell receptor beta chains from one specimen sequenced in a study of shared clonotypes between healthy human individuals (dated by TCRdb to the early 2020s). The library relied on the immunoSEQ multiplex PCR assay. The immuneACCESS repertoire file appears here via TCRdb, limited to in-frame rearrangements. These files lack a portion of the clones; in checked studies, under half of the deficit traces to unresolved V genes, and the cause of the others is not known. The sample table shows about 180,000 clones, and approximately 92% are seen once. The ten largest clones capture 0.067% of the sample. Sequencing was carried out using naive CD4+ T cells sorted from blood. The intended sense of this specimen's cell subset or site label: CD45RA+ positively selected. The receptor set was obtained from a woman younger than 45 in good health.

The chain combines TRBV7-2 with TRBJ1-4, with D perhaps TRBD1 (5 bases). Germline CDR1 is SGHTA and CDR2 is FQGNSA. This CDR3 is 16 amino acids long. V was clipped by 0 bases and J by 6 bases, with 14 bases between them. Here the CDR3 reads CASSLAVQGSHEKLFF. The CDR3 DNA is TGTGCCAGCAGCTTAGCGGTTCAGGGTTCTCATGAAAAACTGTTTTTT.

The chain combines TRBV15 with TRBJ2-7, with D perhaps matching TRBD1 (6 bases). Germline lookup yields CDR1 LNHNV and CDR2 YYDKDF (reference sequence). CDR3 length: 15 amino acids. Trimming removed 1 base from V and 3 bases from J, with 13 bases in between. The CDR3 DNA sequence: TGTGCCACCAGCAGAGCTCAGGGGTCCGTCTACGAGCAGTACTTC. The encoded protein is CATSRAQGSVYEQYF. Filled out from reference TRBV15 and TRBJ2-7, the complete variable domain reads DAMVIQNPRYQVTQFGKPVTLSCSQTLNHNVMYWYQQKSSQAPKLLFHYYDKDFNNEADTPDNFQSRRPNTSFCFLDIRSPGLGDTAMYLCATSRAQGSVYEQYFGPGTRLTVT.

The V and J genes are TRBV6-5 and TRBJ1-5; TRBD1 matches at 11 bases. Germline V gene lookup returns CDR1 MNHEY and CDR2 SVGAGI. This CDR3 comprises 14 residues. The J segment lost 6 bases and the V segment lost 5 bases, leaving 3 bases of the junction unmatched. The CDR3 region is CASSRTGGGQPQHF. CDR3 nucleotide sequence: TGTGCCAGCAGTCGGACAGGGGGCGGTCAGCCCCAGCATTTT.

CDR3 nucleotide sequence: TGTGCCAGCATTCACAGCAGCTCCTACGAGCAGTACTTC. It yields the protein CASIHSSSYEQYF. The chain links TRBV6-6 to TRBJ2-7; no clear D gene. The V gene lost 7 bases and the J gene lost 0 bases, with 10 bases spanning the gap. The CDR3 length is 13 residues. The V gene's germline CDR1 is MNHNY and CDR2 SVGAGI (reference sequence).

As DNA, the CDR3 is TGTGCCAGCAGTGCTAGTAATGAAAAACTGTTTTTT. As protein: CASSASNEKLFF. The chain couples TRBV6-1 to TRBJ1-4; D is unclear. Between the trimmed V and J ends, which lost 4 bases and 4 bases, there was a span of 4 bases. Germline V gene data show CDR1 as MNHNS and CDR2 as SASEGT. The CDR3 extends over 12 amino acids.

V usage is TRBV27 and J usage is TRBJ2-5, with D possibly TRBD2 on 6 matching bases. The germline gives CDR1 MNHEY, CDR2 SMNVEV (reference sequence). V shed 8 bases and J shed 2 bases, with 12 bases lying between them. The CDR3 is 13 amino acids. The CDR3 is CASARGFQETQYF. Here the CDR3 DNA reads TGTGCCAGCGCTCGGGGGTTTCAAGAGACCCAGTACTTC.

This chain links TRBV18 with TRBJ2-5, with D perhaps TRBD1 (5 bases). Germline values: CDR1 KGHSH, CDR2 LQKENI. V was pared by 3 bases and J by 0 bases, with 8 bases between. The CDR3 sequence is 14 residues long. CDR3 DNA sequence: TGTGCCAGCTCACCCCGCAGGGACCAAGAGACCCAGTACTTC. Amino acids: CASSPRRDQETQYF.

This chain connects TRBV28 to TRBJ2-2; D is uncertain. The V and J ends lost 7 bases and 0 bases respectively, with 6 bases between them. Per germline, CDR1 MDHEN and CDR2 SYDVKM. CDR3 size: 13 residues. The CDR3 sequence is CASTEANTGELFF. CDR3 sequence (DNA): TGTGCCAGCACCGAGGCGAACACCGGGGAGCTGTTTTTT.

CDR3 nucleotide sequence: TGTGCCAGCAGTGGGGGGACCGACTACGAGCAGTACTTC. This gives the protein CASSGGTDYEQYF. The J gene is TRBJ2-7, the V gene TRBV6-1; D could derive from TRBD1 or TRBD2 (5 bases each). Trimming took off 4 bases at V and 3 bases at J, with 10 bases between the two ends. The germline gives CDR1 MNHNS, CDR2 SASEGT. This CDR3 spans 13 amino acids.

The rearrangement joins TRBV6-5 to TRBJ1-1; no clear D gene. The germline V gene encodes CDR1 MNHEY and CDR2 SVGAGI. The CDR3 runs to 15 residues. Trimming stripped 0 bases from V and 5 bases from J, with 13 bases between. Here the CDR3 DNA reads TGTGCCAGCAGTTACTCTAGGGCCCCGGATACTGAAGCTTTCTTT. This translates into CASSYSRAPDTEAFF.

J is TRBJ1-2 and V is TRBV6-1, with D uncertain. The ends were cut back, 6 bases at V and 0 bases at J, with 14 bases in the middle. This CDR3 is built from 15 residues. Germline assignment: CDR1 MNHNS and CDR2 SASEGT. Written as DNA, the CDR3 is TGTGCCAGCAGCGTAGGACTGAGGACTAACTATGGCTACACCTTC. Protein product: CASSVGLRTNYGYTF.

V is TRBV15 and J is TRBJ2-7, with 10 bases fitting TRBD1. The germline CDR1 and CDR2 sequences are LNHNV and YYDKDF (reference sequence). V shed 3 bases and J 5 bases; nucleotides not matched to a gene: 7. The CDR3 consists of 15 residues. CDR3 sequence reads: CATSRPGQGFHEQYF. CDR3 bases: TGTGCCACCAGCAGGCCGGGACAGGGGTTCCACGAGCAGTACTTC.

The CDR3 loop reads CASSGLPGPRGHEQYF. The CDR3 nucleotides are TGCGCCAGCAGTGGACTGCCAGGGCCCCGAGGGCACGAGCAGTACTTC. The J gene is TRBJ2-7, the V gene TRBV10-2, with D perhaps being TRBD1 or TRBD2 (5 bases each). This CDR3 contains 16 residues. Germline V lookup: CDR1 WSHSY, CDR2 SAAADI. Trimming pared 4 bases from V and 5 bases from J, leaving 21 bases between.

The J gene is TRBJ2-6, the V gene TRBV23-1, with unresolved D. TRBV23-1 counts as an open reading frame of uncertain function. CDR3 length: 13 amino acids. Trimming stripped 8 bases from V and 0 bases from J, with 5 bases between. The chain's CDR3 is CASPNSGANVLTF. The DNA of the CDR3 is TGCGCCAGCCCAAACTCTGGGGCCAACGTCCTGACTTTC.

The rearrangement uses TRBV28 and TRBJ1-6; D is possibly TRBD1 (6 bases). The V gene's germline CDR1 is MDHEN and CDR2 SYDVKM. CDR3 length equals 16 residues. Trimming took off 3 bases at V and 7 bases at J, with 16 bases between the two ends. The CDR3: CASSFPGGLRNSPLHF. Written as DNA, the CDR3 is TGTGCCAGCAGTTTTCCCGGGGGGCTCCGGAATTCACCCCTCCACTTT.

The V and J genes are TRBV4-1 and TRBJ1-5; no firm D call. Per the germline V gene, CDR1 is MGHRA and CDR2 is YSYEKL. CDR3 length: 14 amino acids. V was trimmed by 0 bases and J by 6 bases, leaving 9 bases between them. The DNA of the CDR3 is TGCGCCAGCAGCCAAGATTCCCCTGGTCAGCCCCAGCATTTT. It yields the protein CASSQDSPGQPQHF.

The chain has TRBV28 and TRBJ1-3; D possibly corresponds to TRBD1 (6 bases). Germline V CDR1 and CDR2: MDHEN, SYDVKM. The CDR3 extends over 14 amino acids. The V end was cut by 2 bases, the J end by 7 bases, with 12 bases between. The CDR3 nucleotides read TGTGCCAGCAGTTTAGCAGGACAGAGCAACACCATATATTTT. Residues: CASSLAGQSNTIYF.

This clone showed up just a few times. The chain joins TRBV29-1 to TRBJ2-7; D is undetermined. Trimming pared 4 bases from V and 3 bases from J, leaving 10 bases between. The CDR3 extends over 12 amino acids. The V gene's germline CDR1 is SQVTM and CDR2 ANQGSEA. CDR3 DNA: TGCAGCGTTGGGCAGGCCGTCTACGAGCAGTACTTC. This codes for CSVGQAVYEQYF.